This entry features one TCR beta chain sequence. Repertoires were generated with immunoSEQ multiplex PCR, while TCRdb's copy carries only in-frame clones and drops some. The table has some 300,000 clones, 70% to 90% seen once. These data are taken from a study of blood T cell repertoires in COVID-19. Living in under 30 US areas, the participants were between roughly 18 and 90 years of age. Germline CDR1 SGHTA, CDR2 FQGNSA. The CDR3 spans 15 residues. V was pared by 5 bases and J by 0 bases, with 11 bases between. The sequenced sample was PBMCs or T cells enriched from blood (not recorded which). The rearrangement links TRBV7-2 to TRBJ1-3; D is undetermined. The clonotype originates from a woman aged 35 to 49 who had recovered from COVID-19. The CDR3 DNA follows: TGTGCCAGCAGCCCGAGGGTTAGCTCTGGAAACACCATATATTTT. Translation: CASSPRVSSGNTIYF.